A few counts support the clone carrying this TCR beta chain. Its specificity is unknown. The data were obtained in a study of identical twins. General study points: Among beta out-of-frame sequences, excess sharing between twins appeared weaker. Conclusions leaned on cross-sectional statistical analysis and did not track the same donors over time. Out-of-frame TCR alpha sharing in monozygotic twins exceeded recombination model predictions.

TCRdb recomputed calls from the 5' RACE reads with MiXCR, one row per CDR3 protein. The sample records some 1,600,000 distinct CDR3 sequences, about 30% being singletons. The sequenced sample was cord blood. The origin of this receptor is a newborn girl in good health.

The CDR3 reads CASSGWTGGRADTQYF. The CDR3 nucleotides read TGTGCCAGCAGTGGATGGACAGGGGGTAGAGCAGATACGCAGTATTTT. The chain employs TRBV27 and TRBJ2-3; 10 bases are a match to TRBD1. This CDR3 has 16 amino acids. In germline, CDR1 is MNHEY, CDR2 SMNVEV (reference sequence). J gave up 4 bases and V 5 bases, and 9 bases lay outside the gene matches.